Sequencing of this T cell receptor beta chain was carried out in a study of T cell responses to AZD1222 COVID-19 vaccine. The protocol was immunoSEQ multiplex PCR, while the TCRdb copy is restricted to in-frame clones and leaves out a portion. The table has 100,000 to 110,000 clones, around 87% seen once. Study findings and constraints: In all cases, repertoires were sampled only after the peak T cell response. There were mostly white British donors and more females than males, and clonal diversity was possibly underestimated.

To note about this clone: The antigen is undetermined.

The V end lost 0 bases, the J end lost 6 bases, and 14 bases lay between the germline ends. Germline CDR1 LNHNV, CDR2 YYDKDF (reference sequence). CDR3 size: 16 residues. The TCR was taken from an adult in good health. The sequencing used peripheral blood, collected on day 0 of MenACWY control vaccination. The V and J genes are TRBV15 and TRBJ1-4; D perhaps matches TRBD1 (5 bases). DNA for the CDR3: TGTGCCACCAGCAGAGATGGGGCGACCCCCCATGAAAAACTGTTTTTT. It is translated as CATSRDGATPHEKLFF.